These T cell receptor beta chains were read from a single sample in a study of cytomegalovirus exposure and HLA in healthy donors. TCRdb's table, derived via immunoSEQ multiplex PCR, lists solely in-frame clones and lacks some. The table shows 80,000 or so clones, with roughly a tenth occurring only once. Sequenced material: PBMCs. Receptor source: a man in his 60s in good health and CMV-seropositive. Each CDR3 is given with its conserved first and last residue.

v_gene | CDR3aa
TRBV28 | CASSTPASGRSTDTQYF
TRBV19 | CASTQGTGYTF
TRBV2 | CANRTPGLAGGSSYNEQFF
TRBV15 | CATSTSDSSASYEQYF
TRBV28 | CASSPSVGGYEQFF
TRBV2 | CASSYRQGATDTQYF
TRBV6-1 | CASSADRGIEKLFF
TRBV7-2 | CASSYRGGPASNEQFF
TRBV9 | CASSVGLAATLGDEQYF
TRBV30 | CAWRRDIRTDTQYF
TRBV2 | CASSGNQGWLDTQYF
TRBV5-4 | CASSSVSAKSYTF
TRBV21-1 | CASNLEPGSSYEQYF
TRBV28 | CASSQKTDYYEQYF
TRBV5-1 | CASSFNPPGVGNTGELFF
TRBV29-1 | CSVEGTGTPYGYTF
TRBV19 | CASSTGQNTDTQYF
TRBV7-8 | CASSLEQGVNQPQHF
TRBV6-1 | CASSEWSSGNTIYF
TRBV30 | CAWAGPQETQYF
TRBV30 | CAWSVIEGAQHF
TRBV6-1 | CASSVQWGAYNEQFF
TRBV10-3 | CATITGESGGELFF
TRBV6-5 | CASSYNPRGMNTEAFF
TRBV5-1 | CASSLGRTSGSDTQYF
TRBV14 | CASSQSTGEPTLAKNIQYF
TRBV5-1 | CASSLGQANTEAFF
TRBV25-1 | CASSDGQGVGELFF
TRBV27 | CASSLLAGLTYEQYF